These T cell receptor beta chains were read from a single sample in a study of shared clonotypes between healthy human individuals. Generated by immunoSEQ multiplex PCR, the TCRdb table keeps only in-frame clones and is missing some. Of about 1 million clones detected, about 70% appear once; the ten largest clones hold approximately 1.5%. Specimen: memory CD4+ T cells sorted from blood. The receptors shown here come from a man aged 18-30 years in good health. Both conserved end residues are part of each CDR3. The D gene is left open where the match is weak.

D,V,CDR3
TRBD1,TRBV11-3,CASSLKTGPYEQYF
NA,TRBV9,CASSVQGQETQYF
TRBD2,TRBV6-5,CASSYRTSGPYEQYF
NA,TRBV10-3,CAISEKVQGYNEQFF
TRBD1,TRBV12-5,CASGLRQGADSPLHF
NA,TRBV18,CASSRGALEYEQYF
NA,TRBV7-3,CASSFGGPPNTGELFF
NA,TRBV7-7,CASSSAANTEAFF
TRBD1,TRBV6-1,CASSVSWRGREQPQHF
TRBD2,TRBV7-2,CASSLVAGGTDTQYF
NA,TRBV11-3,CASSLAGTSQETQYF
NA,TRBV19,CASSIDSGTQYF
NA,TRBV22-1,CPGSEGQGCSYNSPLHF
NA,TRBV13,CASSLPPRRQGPFYGYTF
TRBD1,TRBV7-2,CASSRQTGEGYTF
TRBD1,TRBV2,CASSQQGGELFF
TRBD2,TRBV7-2,CASSFPPSGRSYEQYF
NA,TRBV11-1,CASSRDAGQPSGQYF
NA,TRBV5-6,CASSLTGKGQYF
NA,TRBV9,CASSQPGVTGELFF
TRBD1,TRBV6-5,CASSPGGGVNSPLHF
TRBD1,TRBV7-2,CASSSGTGNKQYF
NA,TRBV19,CASRNQNYGYTF
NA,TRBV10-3,CATQLGSNQPQHF
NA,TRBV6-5,CASRYPHGGNTEAFF
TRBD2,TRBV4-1,CASSQDKAGGLSYEQYF
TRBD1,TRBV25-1,CASSEPGQNNQPQHF
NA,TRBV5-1,CASSSSSAGNEKLFF
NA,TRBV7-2,CASSRFRTLSSYEQYF
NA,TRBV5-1,CASSSHVGETQYF
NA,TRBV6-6,CASSYRQLATIYF
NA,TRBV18,CASSPDTGLWLADTQYF
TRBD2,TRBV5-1,CASIRTSGSSNEQFF
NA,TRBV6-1,CASSEARGGGYGYTF
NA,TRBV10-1,CASSESWGPGELFF
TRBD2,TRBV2,CASRAASGGPYEQYF
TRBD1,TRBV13,CASSYYRRTGAEGYTF
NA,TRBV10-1,CASRQGLNTEAFF
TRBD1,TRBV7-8,CASSLRDRGGETQYF
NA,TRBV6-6,CASSYRSSATNEKLFF
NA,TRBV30,CAWSVGGVNTEAFF
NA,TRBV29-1,CSVDRVLNEQFF
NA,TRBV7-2,CASSLAFSHEIF
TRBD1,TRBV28,CASRTAGTGAGEQYF
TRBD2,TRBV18,CASSPPRGRISDTQYF
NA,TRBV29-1,CSVVGVGTDTQYF
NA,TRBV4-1,CASSQVRGETQYF
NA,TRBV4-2,CASSQDGRGAYGYTF
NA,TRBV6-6,CASSYRVDEKLFF
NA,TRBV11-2,CASSAIAREGSGYTF
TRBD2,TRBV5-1,CASSLRAGDINEQFF
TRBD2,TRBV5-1,CASSSSLTSGGENEQFF
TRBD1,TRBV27,CASSGTGGPDEQYF